The rows below give T cell receptor beta chains drawn from one sample of a study of metastatic and nonmetastatic thyroid tumors. TCRdb re-clonotyped the PCR reads through MiXCR. This table has around 15,000 clones, about 28% appearing once. Material: tumor tissue. The receptors were gathered from a female donor with papillary thyroid cancer or a benign thyroid nodule (not recorded which). Some clones in this sample may be carry-over from other donors' samples. The CDR3 runs from the conserved cysteine through the conserved F or W. The D gene is left open where the match is weak. Clone size is not always given. Where it is, it says once, few, many or a class for expanded clones.

j_gene: TRBJ2-1; v_gene: TRBV4-2; abundance: NA; d_gene: NA; CDR3nt: TGTGCCAGCAGCCAAGACCCTAGAAATGAGCAGTTCTTC; CDR3aa: CASSQDPRNEQFF
j_gene: TRBJ1-2; v_gene: TRBV12-3/TRBV12-4; abundance: NA; d_gene: NA; CDR3nt: TGTGCCAGCAGTTTAGGGCAGGGGCTAGGCTACACCTTC; CDR3aa: CASSLGQGLGYTF
j_gene: TRBJ1-5; v_gene: TRBV6-2/TRBV6-3; abundance: few; d_gene: NA; CDR3nt: TGTTCCATCAGTCGGGGGGGTCAGCCCCAGCATTTT; CDR3aa: CSISRGGQPQHF
j_gene: TRBJ2-1; v_gene: TRBV20-1; abundance: NA; d_gene: NA; CDR3nt: TGCAGTGCCCTACGGAGGGAGAACTACAATGAGCAGTTCTTC; CDR3aa: CSALRRENYNEQFF
j_gene: TRBJ1-6; v_gene: TRBV7-8; abundance: NA; d_gene: NA; CDR3nt: TGTGCCAGCAGGACAGACATCTATAATTCACCCCTCCACTTT; CDR3aa: CASRTDIYNSPLHF
j_gene: TRBJ2-7; v_gene: TRBV6-1; abundance: many; d_gene: TRBD2; CDR3nt: TGTGCCAGCACGCTAGCGGGAGGCGCCTACGAGCAGTACTTC; CDR3aa: CASTLAGGAYEQYF
j_gene: TRBJ2-2; v_gene: TRBV25-1; abundance: few; d_gene: TRBD2; CDR3nt: TGTGCCAGCAGAGGGACTAGCGGGAGGGAGGCCGGGGAGCTGTTTTTT; CDR3aa: CASRGTSGREAGELFF
j_gene: TRBJ1-4; v_gene: TRBV5-1; abundance: many; d_gene: TRBD1; CDR3nt: TGCGCCAGCAGCTTGTACAGGGGGCATTGGGAAAAACTGTTTTTT; CDR3aa: CASSLYRGHWEKLFF
j_gene: TRBJ2-1; v_gene: TRBV11-1; abundance: once; d_gene: NA; CDR3nt: TGTGCCAGCAGCTTAACGGGGAGCGAAGGGGTAAATGAGCAGTTCTTC; CDR3aa: CASSLTGSEGVNEQFF
j_gene: TRBJ1-1; v_gene: TRBV5-1; abundance: NA; d_gene: NA; CDR3nt: TGCGCCAGCAGCAAGGGACTTACTGAAGCTTTCTTT; CDR3aa: CASSKGLTEAFF
j_gene: TRBJ1-1; v_gene: TRBV6-1; abundance: few; d_gene: TRBD1; CDR3nt: TGTGCCAGCAGGATCCGGGACAGGGACACCTTGAACACTGAAGCTTTCTTT; CDR3aa: CASRIRDRDTLNTEAFF
j_gene: TRBJ2-7; v_gene: TRBV14; abundance: many; d_gene: NA; CDR3nt: TGTGCCAGCAGCCCGGAACTAGGGTACGAGCAGTACTTC; CDR3aa: CASSPELGYEQYF
j_gene: TRBJ2-7; v_gene: TRBV20-1; abundance: NA; d_gene: TRBD2; CDR3nt: TGCAGTGCTAGAGAAAGGTGGGGGGGTAAATACGAGCAGTACTTC; CDR3aa: CSARERWGGKYEQYF
j_gene: TRBJ1-2; v_gene: TRBV7-8; abundance: many; d_gene: NA; CDR3nt: TGTGCCAGCAGCTCGGACGGTAACTATGGCTACACCTTC; CDR3aa: CASSSDGNYGYTF
j_gene: TRBJ2-7; v_gene: TRBV12-3/TRBV12-4; abundance: few; d_gene: NA; CDR3nt: TGTGCCAGCAGTCAGGGGTGTCTCTACGAGCAGTACTTC; CDR3aa: CASSQGCLYEQYF
j_gene: TRBJ1-1; v_gene: TRBV18; abundance: many; d_gene: NA; CDR3nt: TGTGCCAGCTCACCACTTTTACAGGGGAACACTGAAGCTTTCTTT; CDR3aa: CASSPLLQGNTEAFF
j_gene: TRBJ1-1; v_gene: TRBV19; abundance: medium-sized; d_gene: NA; CDR3nt: TGTGCCAGTAGTATAAGAAACACTGAAGCTTTCTTT; CDR3aa: CASSIRNTEAFF
j_gene: TRBJ2-3; v_gene: TRBV10-1; abundance: NA; d_gene: NA; CDR3nt: TGCGCCAGCAGTGAGTCGGGAGAGAAAGATACGCAGTATTTT; CDR3aa: CASSESGEKDTQYF
j_gene: TRBJ1-1; v_gene: TRBV11-3; abundance: NA; d_gene: NA; CDR3nt: TGTGCCAGCAGCCGCCAACAGAACACTGAAGCTTTCTTT; CDR3aa: CASSRQQNTEAFF
j_gene: TRBJ1-5; v_gene: TRBV19; abundance: few; d_gene: NA; CDR3nt: TGTGCCAGTAGTATCAGCTCAGGGCGGCAGCCCCAGCATTTT; CDR3aa: CASSISSGRQPQHF
j_gene: TRBJ1-2; v_gene: TRBV4-1; abundance: many; d_gene: TRBD1; CDR3nt: TGCGCCAGCAGCCAAGGACCGGGACAGGGATCTGGCTACACCTTC; CDR3aa: CASSQGPGQGSGYTF
j_gene: TRBJ2-1; v_gene: TRBV30; abundance: many; d_gene: NA; CDR3nt: TGTGCCTGGAGTGAGCTAGCTGATAACAATGAGCAGTTCTTC; CDR3aa: CAWSELADNNEQFF